One sample yielded the 17 T cell receptor beta chains listed below, sequenced in a study of identical twins. From the 5' RACE reads, TCRdb called clonotypes with MiXCR, one entry per CDR3 protein. The sample records 200,000 to 250,000 distinct CDR3 sequences, more than 6.5% being singletons. A further study also used this sample, focusing on yellow fever vaccine responses in identical twins.

What was sequenced was memory (CD45RO+) T cells sorted from blood. The receptor source for this set is a woman under 30 in good health.

The V gene is TRBV6-5, the J gene TRBJ2-2, with 9 bases identical to TRBD2. The junction had 5 bases not matched to a gene; V was cut back by 2 bases and J by 7 bases. This CDR3 spans 15 amino acids. Per germline, CDR1 MNHEY and CDR2 SVGAGI. Here the CDR3 DNA reads TGTGCCAGCAGTTACCGGACTAGCGCGGACGGGGAGCTGTTTTTT. Translating gives CASSYRTSADGELFF.

There are a few counts of this clonotype. The chain uses TRBV20-1 and TRBJ2-3, with TRBD1 matching 10 bases. Germline CDR1 reads DFQATT; CDR2 reads SNEGSKA (reference sequence). CDR3 size: 15 residues. V trimming: 0 bases; J trimming: 5 bases; junction bases outside the gene matches: 5. The CDR3 region has the DNA TGCAGTGCTAGAGATGGGACAGGGGATATAGATACGCAGTATTTT. Residues: CSARDGTGDIDTQYF.

This chain links TRBV11-2 with TRBJ2-3; a possible D gene is TRBD2 (6 bases). Trimming cost V 2 bases and J 1 base, with 10 bases left between them. The CDR3 loop spans 15 amino acids. Germline lookup yields CDR1 SGHAT and CDR2 FQNNGV. The CDR3 loop is CASSLLASGTDTQYF. The DNA for the CDR3 is TGTGCCAGCAGCTTATTAGCTAGCGGCACAGATACGCAGTATTTT.

This clonotype was seen a handful of times. This chain uses TRBV11-1 with TRBJ2-3, with a weak D call TRBD1 (6 bases). Trimming took 5 bases from V and 7 from J, leaving 28 bases between them. The CDR3 runs 18 residues. Germline CDR1 SGHAT, CDR2 FQDESV (reference sequence). CDR3 DNA: TGTGCCAGCAGCCCCCTTGGTAGGGGGAGTGAAGCTACCTATACGCAGTATTTT. Encoded protein: CASSPLGRGSEATYTQYF.

The chain couples TRBV2 to TRBJ2-7, with a tentative D call TRBD1 (6 bases). V was clipped by 5 bases and J by 0 bases, with 14 bases between them. Germline-derived CDR1 and CDR2 are SNHLY and FYNNEI. The CDR3 contains 15 residues. For the CDR3, the DNA is TGTGCCAGCAGTTCGACAGGTCTCAACTCCTACGAGCAGTACTTC. It yields the protein CASSSTGLNSYEQYF.

This clonotype turned up a few times. CDR3 nucleotides: TGTGCCAGCAGTTTCCGGACAGGGGGCTATTACGAGCAGTACTTC. Protein product: CASSFRTGGYYEQYF. This chain uses TRBV12-3 or TRBV12-4 with TRBJ2-7; the match to TRBD1 covers 11 bases. V lost 3 bases to trimming and J lost 4 bases; unmatched junction nucleotides: 5. This CDR3 is built from 15 residues.

This clonotype was picked up many times. The chain has TRBV29-1 and TRBJ1-2; possibly TRBD1 for D (6 bases). Germline loops: CDR1 SQVTM, CDR2 ANQGSEA. The CDR3 has 13 residues. Trimming left V 4 bases short and J 7 bases short, with 16 bases between. The CDR3 is CSVAPGGASGYTF. The CDR3 nucleotides read TGCAGCGTTGCCCCCGGGGGGGCTAGTGGCTACACCTTC.

This clonotype occurred a few times. This may stem from a read error, because a much larger clone lies one nucleotide away. The CDR3 end shows no conserved phenylalanine or tryptophan, and so a read error is likely. The DNA of the CDR3 is TGTGCCAGCAGCTTGCCCCTAGCGGGAGTTAATGAGCAGTTCCTC. It encodes CASSLPLAGVNEQFL. The chain couples TRBV5-6 to TRBJ2-1; 10 bases agree with TRBD2. The junction had 5 bases not matched to a gene; V was cut back by 1 base and J by 7 bases. The CDR3 spans 15 residues. The germline V gene encodes CDR1 SGHDT and CDR2 YYEEEE.

This clonotype has a count of ten or more. The rearrangement uses TRBV12-3 or TRBV12-4 and TRBJ2-1, with TRBD2 matching over 11 bases. This CDR3 contains 15 residues. Trimming cost V 7 bases and J 9 bases; bases outside gene matches: 11. DNA for the CDR3: TGTGCCAGCACCTTAGCGGGGGGGGGAAAGACTGAGCAGTTCTTC. Its protein product is CASTLAGGGKTEQFF.

The sample holds a few counts of this clonotype. The chain uses TRBV11-3 and TRBJ2-7, with no clear D. CDR1 is SGHNT, CDR2 YENEEA, per germline. V was pared by 1 base and J by 6 bases, with 13 bases between. The CDR3 has 14 residues. The CDR3 coding sequence is TGTGCCAGCAGCTTAGGTGGCAGTTCGGCCGAGCAGTACTTC. Amino acid sequence: CASSLGGSSAEQYF.

This clonotype has at least ten counts. J is TRBJ1-5 and V is TRBV20-1; 12 bases map to TRBD1. The CDR3 contains 15 residues. The V and J ends lost 5 bases and 5 bases, in that order; junction bases with no gene match: 7. Germline CDR1 DFQATT, CDR2 SNEGSKA (reference sequence). The CDR3 nucleotides are TGCAGTGCTGGGACAGGGGGCGTAGTTTATCAGCCCCAGCATTTT. Protein sequence: CSAGTGGVVYQPQHF.

V is TRBV20-1 and J is TRBJ2-7; D is perhaps TRBD1 (6 bases). Germline CDR1 is DFQATT and CDR2 is SNEGSKA (reference sequence). The CDR3 totals 12 residues. The CDR3 loop reads CRARDNSYEQYF. The CDR3 bases are TGCAGAGCTCGGGACAACTCCTACGAGCAGTACTTC.

This clonotype was seen more than once but under ten times. The chain links TRBV5-1 to TRBJ1-2; unclear D gene. From germline, CDR1 is SGHRS and CDR2 YFSETQ. The germline V and J ends were trimmed by 1 base and 5 bases, with 18 bases remaining between them. CDR3 length: 16 amino acids. CDR3 amino acids: CASSLTAQTKPYGYTF. The DNA of the CDR3 is TGCGCCAGCAGCTTGACAGCCCAAACTAAACCTTATGGCTACACCTTC. Complete variable domain (other parts from reference TRBV5-1 and TRBJ1-2): KAGVTQTPRYLIKTRGQQVTLSCSPISGHRSVSWYQQTPGQGLQFLFEYFSETQRNKGNFPGRFSGRQFSNSRSEMNVSTLELGDSALYLCASSLTAQTKPYGYTFGSGTRLTVV.

A few counts support this clonotype. This rearrangement joins TRBV12-3 or TRBV12-4 to TRBJ2-7; TRBD1 matches 9 bases. The CDR3 sequence is 15 residues long. Trimming took 5 bases from V and 5 from J; bases not matched to a gene: 10. CDR3 loop: CASSPQDRGRHEQYF. DNA of the CDR3: TGTGCCAGCAGTCCCCAGGACAGGGGACGTCACGAGCAGTACTTC.

This clonotype was seen only a few times. The chain carries TRBV2 and TRBJ2-7; 7 positions agree with TRBD1. The CDR3 loop spans 13 amino acids. Trimming removed 8 bases from V and 2 bases from J; junction bases left unmatched: 6. Germline CDR1 SNHLY, CDR2 FYNNEI. CDR3 in DNA: TGTGCCAGCCGCCGGGACAGACCCTACGAGCAGTACTTC. The encoded protein is CASRRDRPYEQYF.

The table lists this clonotype with a few counts. The chain employs TRBV14 and TRBJ2-1; no firm D call. The CDR3 extends over 13 amino acids. V was clipped by 1 base and J by 7 bases, with 8 bases between them. CDR1 SGHDN and CDR2 FVKESK come from the germline V gene. This chain's CDR3 is CASSQGTVNEQFF. The CDR3 DNA sequence: TGTGCCAGCAGCCAAGGGACGGTGAATGAGCAGTTCTTC.

The chain couples TRBV28 to TRBJ1-2; D is unresolved. CDR1 and CDR2 (germline): MDHEN, SYDVKM. CDR3 length equals 16 residues. V was cut by 1 base and J by 5 bases, with 17 bases left in between. CDR3 sequence (DNA): TGTGCCAGCAGTTTATCGGGGAAAGGGTTTGGGTATGGCTACACCTTC. As protein: CASSLSGKGFGYGYTF.